One and the same sample provided the 6 T cell receptor beta chains below, sequenced in a study of CD4+ T cells in melanoma. Assay: immunoSEQ multiplex PCR; the TCRdb copy retains only in-frame clones and omits some. The profile shows tens of thousands of clones, roughly two thirds of them singletons. Sequenced input: tumor tissue. These TCRs come from a human donor with melanoma.

A few counts support this clone. The chain couples TRBV27 to TRBJ1-2; TRBD1 might be the D (5 bases). V lost 0 bases and J 5 bases, leaving 13 bases between the germline ends. Per the germline V gene, CDR1 is MNHEY and CDR2 is SMNVEV (reference sequence). This CDR3 comprises 15 residues. The CDR3 loop is CASSLSPGKAYGYTF. The CDR3 region has the DNA TGTGCCAGCAGTTTATCCCCAGGGAAGGCTTATGGCTACACCTTC.

This clone was seen ten or more times. The CDR3 DNA reads as TGCGCCAGCAGGACAGGGACTCAAGAGACCCAGTACTTC. It is translated as CASRTGTQETQYF. The V and J genes are TRBV5-1 and TRBJ2-5, with D perhaps matching TRBD1 (7 bases). The V end lost 5 bases, the J end lost 2 bases, and 10 bases lay between the germline ends. CDR3 size: 13 residues. Germline V gene data show CDR1 as SGHRS and CDR2 as YFSETQ.

This clone was detected once. The rearrangement uses TRBV19 and TRBJ1-5; D remains ambiguous. The CDR3 runs to 13 residues. V was shortened by 7 bases and J by 3 bases, with 10 bases between the two germline ends. CDR1 and CDR2 (germline): LNHDA, SQIVND (reference sequence). Written as DNA, the CDR3 is TGTGCCAGTATGGGCCAGAACAATCAGCCCCAGCATTTT. Translating it yields CASMGQNNQPQHF. Full variable domain (rest looked up from reference TRBV19 and TRBJ1-5): DGGITQSPKYLFRKEGQNVTLSCEQNLNHDAMYWYRQDPGQGLRLIYYSQIVNDFQKGDIAEGYSVSREKKESFPLTVTSAQKNPTAFYLCASMGQNNQPQHFGDGTRLSIL.

Worth noting for this clone: One base separates it from a far larger clone, so it is likely a read error. The chain is built from TRBV7-9 and TRBJ1-2, with D possibly matching TRBD1 (5 bases). Trimming shortened V by 5 bases and J by 0 bases, and 10 bases separated the two germline ends. This CDR3 comprises 14 residues. Germline V CDR1 and CDR2: SEHNR, FQNEAQ (reference sequence). CDR3 in DNA: TGTGCCAGCAGCCAAGGGGCCTCTAACTATGGCTACACCTTC. As protein: CASSQGASNYGYTF.

V and J are TRBV6-1 and TRBJ2-1; weak D call: TRBD1 (5 bases). Germline values: CDR1 MNHNS, CDR2 SASEGT. V lost 4 bases, J lost 7 bases, and 11 bases lay in between. This CDR3 is built from 13 residues. The CDR3 DNA follows: TGTGCCAGCAGTGCGACAGAAGTAAATGAGCAGTTCTTC. Residues: CASSATEVNEQFF.

The rearrangement joins TRBV9 to TRBJ2-5; 9 nucleotides line up with TRBD2. V gave up 3 bases and J gave up 2 bases; unmatched junction bases: 8. The CDR3 is made up of 16 amino acids. From germline, CDR1 is SGDLS and CDR2 YYNGEE. Here the CDR3 reads CASSAVSGGPQETQYF. As DNA, the CDR3 is TGTGCCAGCAGCGCGGTTAGCGGGGGACCACAAGAGACCCAGTACTTC.